This T cell receptor beta chain was identified in a study of blood T cell repertoires in COVID-19. In the study overall: Material from acute and convalescent COVID-19 was sourced from the United States, Italy and Spain.

TCRdb keeps only in-frame clones here, not all; method: immunoSEQ multiplex PCR. The table lists fewer than 90,000 clones, over 70% of them singletons, with around 4.4% in the top ten. Germline V gene data show CDR1 as SGHTA and CDR2 as FQGNSA. The CDR3 is 13 amino acids. The V and J ends lost 4 bases and 4 bases respectively, with 10 bases between them. This chain uses TRBV7-2 with TRBJ1-1; D call uncertain. The source of this sequence is a woman between 50 and 59 years old with acute or convalescent COVID-19. The sample consisted of peripheral blood. The CDR3 protein is CASSSIYRTEAFF. DNA for the CDR3: TGTGCCAGCAGCTCAATCTATCGCACTGAAGCTTTCTTT.